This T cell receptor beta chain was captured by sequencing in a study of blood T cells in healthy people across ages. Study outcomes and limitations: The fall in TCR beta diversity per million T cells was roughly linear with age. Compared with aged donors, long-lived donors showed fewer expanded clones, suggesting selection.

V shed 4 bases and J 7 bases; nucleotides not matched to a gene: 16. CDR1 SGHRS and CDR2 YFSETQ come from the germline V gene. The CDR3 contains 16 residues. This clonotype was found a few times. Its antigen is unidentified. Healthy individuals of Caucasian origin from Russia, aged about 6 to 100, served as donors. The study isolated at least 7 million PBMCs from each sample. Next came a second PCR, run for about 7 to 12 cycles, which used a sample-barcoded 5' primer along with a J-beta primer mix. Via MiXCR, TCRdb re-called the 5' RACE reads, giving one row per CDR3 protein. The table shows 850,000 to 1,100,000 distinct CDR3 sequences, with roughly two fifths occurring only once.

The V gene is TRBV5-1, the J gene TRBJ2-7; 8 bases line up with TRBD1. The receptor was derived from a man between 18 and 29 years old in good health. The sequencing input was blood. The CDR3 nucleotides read TGCGCCAGCAGCCAACTCGGGACAGGAGTAGCCAATGAGCAGTACTTC. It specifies CASSQLGTGVANEQYF.